This record concerns one T cell receptor beta chain sequence. Many counts were recorded for this clonotype. Its antigen specificity is not known. Base qualities are not at hand, and no much larger clone is one base apart. This sample's time point label indicates: patch test 2, 6 weeks after DPC sensitization. The treatment or condition label here, explained by the study, means: therapeutic diphenylcyclopropenone sensitization with weekly scalp DPC. At every patch-test visit, the blood draw took place before the patch test was put on. Patients were considered eligible if aged 18 to 70, diagnosed with alopecia and deemed suitable for DPC therapy, and patients were excluded if pregnant. Total RNA was extracted from unfractionated whole blood that had been collected in Tempus Blood RNA tubes. Library preparation used RACE. Instrument on record: NextSeq 500. During library preparation, unique molecular identifiers were attached to individual cDNA molecules so that TCRs could be counted in a quantitative, reproducible way. For every blood RNA sample, sequencing covered both the TCR alpha and TCR beta chains. In the authors' own workflow: Samples had a median of about 96,000 TCRs, with a range from about 23,224 to 750,000. V, J and CDR3 annotation of the TCR reads was carried out using the Decombinator software suite. For the PS versus PT1 abundance plots, all samples were subsampled to the same number of TCRs (28,000). Expanded TCRs were defined as absent before sensitization and observed at least eight times at the 2-week time point. TCRdb reanalyzed the raw reads on its own, using fastp at Q25 for trimming and MiXCR for clone calling, and kept in-frame beta chains. Here each entry gathers all rows of one CDR3 protein and keeps the most common genes and DNA. Here the V and J calls rest on TCRdb's processing, not on the authors' analysis. Within this sample are tens of thousands of distinct CDR3 sequences, with more than 6.5% of them counted one time only. About 1.5% of the sample goes to the ten largest clones.

The data originate from a study of human T cells and chemical hapten exposure listed by TCRdb under 2021. Some background on the complete study: For sensitization, 2% DPC in acetone was applied to a 2 cm by 2 cm area of upper inner arm skin. Patient blood was sampled pre-sensitization (week 0) and at 2, 6 and about 24 weeks after DPC sensitization. Libraries were combined into a pool for sequencing, and differences in TCR yield between samples came mainly from small differences in library volumes within the pool. Alopecia areata with under or over 50% scalp involvement, alopecia totalis and alopecia universalis were represented in the patient cohort, which was mostly female. Some 29 alopecia patients provided blood for TCR sequencing at one to four time points (pre-sensitization, 2, 6 and 24 weeks). Patch testing on the upper back used Finn chambers containing 0.01% DPC, with scoring done after 6 days according to International Contact Dermatitis Research Group standards. This study followed changes in the peripheral blood TCR repertoire in vivo during primary and secondary sensitization of alopecia patients to the hapten diphenylcyclopropenone (DPC). Throughout the study period of 20 to 25 weeks, patients also received therapeutic DPC doses to the scalp every week.

V and J lose 6 bases and 7 bases, and a span of 21 bases separates them. From its cysteine to its phenylalanine, the CDR3 spans 15 amino acids. Only the CDR3 portion is preserved as DNA: 45 bases, with reading frame beginning at the first base. CDR1 and CDR2 were assigned from the germline V gene (reference sequence) as LNHDA and SQIVND. The research as a whole found: A positive correlation was found between the number of PT1 expanded TCRs and patch test score, with significance reached at thresholds 8, 16 and 32 but not 4. Because every patient had alopecia, a presumed autoimmune disease, the patients' immune response might differ from that of healthy individuals. Compared with pre-sensitization or healthy control sets, expanded TCRs formed significantly more large CDR3 similarity clusters, which is consistent with antigen-driven responses. After repeated subsampling, the strength of the expansion versus patch-test correlation and the threshold at which it became significant changed. The number of TCRs above 1 in 1000 frequency did not change with DPC sensitization; there was no evidence of global repertoire structure alterations.

This receptor was obtained from a woman aged 25 to 39 with alopecia areata. Some clones in this sample may be carry-over from other donors' samples. The sample in question was whole blood, obtained in connection with sensitization to the hapten diphenylcyclopropenone (DPC). Recombination linked TRBV19 to TRBJ1-2; the D region possibly corresponds to TRBD1 (6 bases align). CDR3 loop: CASRSINREQGGYTF. The nucleotide sequence reads as follows: TGTGCCAGTAGAAGTATTAACAGGGAACAAGGTGGCTACACCTTC.